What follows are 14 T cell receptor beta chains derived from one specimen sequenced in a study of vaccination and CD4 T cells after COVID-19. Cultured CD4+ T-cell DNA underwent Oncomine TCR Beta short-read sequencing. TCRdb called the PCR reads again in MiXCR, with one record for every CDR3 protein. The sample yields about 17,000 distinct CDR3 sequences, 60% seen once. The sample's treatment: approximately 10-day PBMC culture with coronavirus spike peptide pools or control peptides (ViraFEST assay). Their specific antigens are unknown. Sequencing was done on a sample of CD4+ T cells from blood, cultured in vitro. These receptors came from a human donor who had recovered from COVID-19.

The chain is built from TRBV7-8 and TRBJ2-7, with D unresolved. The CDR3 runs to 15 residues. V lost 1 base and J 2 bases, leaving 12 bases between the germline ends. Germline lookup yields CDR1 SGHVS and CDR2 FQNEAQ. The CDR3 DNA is TGTGCCAGCAGCTTAGGCCTAGGCCCTACCTACGAGCAGTACTTC. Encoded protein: CASSLGLGPTYEQYF. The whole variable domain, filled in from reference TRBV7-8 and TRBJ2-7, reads GAGVSQSPRYKVAKRGQDVALRCDPISGHVSLFWYQQALGQGPEFLTYFQNEAQLDKSGLPSDRFFAERPEGSVSTLKIQRTQQEDSAVYLCASSLGLGPTYEQYFGPGTRLTVT.

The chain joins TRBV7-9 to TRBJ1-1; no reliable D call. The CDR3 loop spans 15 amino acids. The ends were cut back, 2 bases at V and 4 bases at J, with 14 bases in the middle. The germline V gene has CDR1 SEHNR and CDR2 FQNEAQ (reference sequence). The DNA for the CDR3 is TGTGCCAGCAGCTTAAAGGAGAGCTGGGGCACTGAAGCTTTCTTT. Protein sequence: CASSLKESWGTEAFF.

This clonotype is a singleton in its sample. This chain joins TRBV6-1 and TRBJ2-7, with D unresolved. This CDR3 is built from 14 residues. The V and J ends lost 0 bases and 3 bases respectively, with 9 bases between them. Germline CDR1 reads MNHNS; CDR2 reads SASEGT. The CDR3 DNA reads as TGTGCCAGCAGTGAAGCGCCCCTAGTCTACGAGCAGTACTTC. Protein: CASSEAPLVYEQYF.

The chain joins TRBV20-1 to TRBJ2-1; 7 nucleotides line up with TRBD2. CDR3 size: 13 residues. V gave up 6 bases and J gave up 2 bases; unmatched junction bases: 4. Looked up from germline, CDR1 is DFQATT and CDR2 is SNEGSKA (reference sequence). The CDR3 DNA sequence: TGCAGTGCCGGGACTACGGCCTACAATGAGCAGTTCTTC. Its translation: CSAGTTAYNEQFF.

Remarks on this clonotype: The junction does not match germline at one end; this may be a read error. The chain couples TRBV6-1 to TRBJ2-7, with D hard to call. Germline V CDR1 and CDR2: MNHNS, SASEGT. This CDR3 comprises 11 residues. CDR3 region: CASSEAYGQYF. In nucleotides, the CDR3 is TGTGCCAGCAGTGAAGCTTACGGGCAGTACTTC.

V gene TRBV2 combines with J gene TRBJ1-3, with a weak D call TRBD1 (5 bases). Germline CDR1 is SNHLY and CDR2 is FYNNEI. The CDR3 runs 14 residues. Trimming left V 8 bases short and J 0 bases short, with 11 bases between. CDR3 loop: CASQGGNSGNTIYF. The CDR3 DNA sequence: TGTGCCAGCCAGGGCGGCAACTCTGGAAACACCATATATTTT.

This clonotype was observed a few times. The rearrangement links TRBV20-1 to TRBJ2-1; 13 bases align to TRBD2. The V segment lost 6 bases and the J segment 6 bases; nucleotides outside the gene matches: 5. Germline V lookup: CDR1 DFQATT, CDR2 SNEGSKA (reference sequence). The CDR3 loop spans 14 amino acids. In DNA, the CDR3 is TGCAGTGCCGCTGGACTAGCGGGAGTCAATGAGCAGTTCTTC. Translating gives CSAAGLAGVNEQFF.

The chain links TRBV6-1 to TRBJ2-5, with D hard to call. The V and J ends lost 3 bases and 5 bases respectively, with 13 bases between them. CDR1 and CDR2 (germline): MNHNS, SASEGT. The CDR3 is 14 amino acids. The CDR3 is CASSDSAGKETQYF. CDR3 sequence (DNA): TGTGCCAGCAGTGATTCGGCTGGGAAGGAGACCCAGTACTTC.

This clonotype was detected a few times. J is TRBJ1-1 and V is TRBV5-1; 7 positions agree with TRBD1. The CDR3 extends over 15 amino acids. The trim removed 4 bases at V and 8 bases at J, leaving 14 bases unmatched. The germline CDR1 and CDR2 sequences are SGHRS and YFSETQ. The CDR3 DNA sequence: TGCGCCAGCAGCGCAACAACAGGGGTGGGTCTAGAAGCTTTCTTT. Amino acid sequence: CASSATTGVGLEAFF.

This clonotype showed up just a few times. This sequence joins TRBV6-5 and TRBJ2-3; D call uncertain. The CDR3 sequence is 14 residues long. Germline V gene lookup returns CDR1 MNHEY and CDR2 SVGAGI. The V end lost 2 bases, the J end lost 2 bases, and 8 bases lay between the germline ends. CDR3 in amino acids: CASSYGQDTDTQYF. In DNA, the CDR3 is TGTGCCAGCAGTTACGGGCAGGACACAGATACGCAGTATTTT.

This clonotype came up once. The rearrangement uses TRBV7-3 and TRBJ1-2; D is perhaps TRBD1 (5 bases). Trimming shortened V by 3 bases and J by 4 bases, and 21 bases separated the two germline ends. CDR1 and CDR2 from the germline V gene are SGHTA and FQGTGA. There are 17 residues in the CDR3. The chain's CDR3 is CASSFKFRIGGTYGYTF. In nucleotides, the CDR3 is TGTGCCAGCAGCTTTAAATTCCGGATCGGGGGGACCTATGGCTACACCTTC.

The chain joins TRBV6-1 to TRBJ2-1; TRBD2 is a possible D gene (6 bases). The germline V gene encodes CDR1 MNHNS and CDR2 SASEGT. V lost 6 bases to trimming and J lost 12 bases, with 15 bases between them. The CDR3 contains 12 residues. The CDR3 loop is CASRSGTLRQFF. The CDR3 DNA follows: TGTGCCAGCAGATCCGGGACTCTTCGGCAGTTCTTC.

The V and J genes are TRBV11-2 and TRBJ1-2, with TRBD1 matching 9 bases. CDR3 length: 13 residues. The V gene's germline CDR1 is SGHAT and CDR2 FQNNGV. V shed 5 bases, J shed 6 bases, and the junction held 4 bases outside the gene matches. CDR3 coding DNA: TGTGCCAGCAGCCCCAGGACAGGGGATGGCTACACCTTC. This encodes CASSPRTGDGYTF.

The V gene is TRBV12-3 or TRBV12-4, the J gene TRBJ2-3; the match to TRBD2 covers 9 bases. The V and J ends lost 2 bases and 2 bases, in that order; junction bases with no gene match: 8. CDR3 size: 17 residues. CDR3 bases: TGTGCCAGCAGTTTACCAGCGGGGGGCTCTTCCACAGATACGCAGTATTTT. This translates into CASSLPAGGSSTDTQYF.